The sample holds one count of the clone carrying this T cell receptor beta chain. Its antigen is still unknown. This sample is part of a study of cytomegalovirus exposure and HLA in healthy donors. It was with 60 Vbeta and 13 Jbeta primers that the PCR ran. The repertoire was sequenced with immunoSEQ multiplex PCR; TCRdb's copy has only in-frame clones and lacks some. The sample carries 150,000 or so clones, 74% recorded once. CDR1 is MDHEN and CDR2 is SYDVKM in the germline V gene. Trimming removed 6 bases from V and 0 bases from J; junction bases left unmatched: 6. The CDR3 is 15 residues long. Broader study findings: An Asian-associated ancestry cluster reportedly showed fewer N-insertions than the approximately 620-donor mean in a later analysis.

The donors were healthy bone marrow donors. The chain combines TRBV28 with TRBJ1-2; 8 nucleotides line up with TRBD1. The receptor was isolated from a man younger than 30 in good health and CMV-seropositive. The source material was PBMCs. The CDR3 is CASSPQGATNYGYTF. CDR3 nucleotide sequence: TGTGCCAGCAGCCCTCAGGGGGCTACTAACTATGGCTACACCTTC.